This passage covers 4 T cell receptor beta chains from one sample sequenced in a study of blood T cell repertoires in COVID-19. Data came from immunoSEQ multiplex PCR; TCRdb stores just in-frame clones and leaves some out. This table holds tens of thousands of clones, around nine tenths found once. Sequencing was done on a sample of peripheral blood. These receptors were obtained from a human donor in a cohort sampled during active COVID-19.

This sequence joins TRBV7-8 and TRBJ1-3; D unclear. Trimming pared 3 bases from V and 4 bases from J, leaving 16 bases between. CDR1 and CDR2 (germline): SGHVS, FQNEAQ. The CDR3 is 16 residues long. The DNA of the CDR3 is TGTGCCAGCAGCTTCAGCACGGCGGGGTCAGGAAACACCATATATTTT. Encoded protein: CASSFSTAGSGNTIYF.

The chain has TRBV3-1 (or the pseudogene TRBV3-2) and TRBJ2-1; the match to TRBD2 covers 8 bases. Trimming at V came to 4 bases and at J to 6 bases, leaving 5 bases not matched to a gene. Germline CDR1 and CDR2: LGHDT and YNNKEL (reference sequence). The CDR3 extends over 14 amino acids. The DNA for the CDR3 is TGTGCCAGCAGCCCCCGGGGGGGCCCCAATGAGCAGTTCTTC. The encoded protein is CASSPRGGPNEQFF.

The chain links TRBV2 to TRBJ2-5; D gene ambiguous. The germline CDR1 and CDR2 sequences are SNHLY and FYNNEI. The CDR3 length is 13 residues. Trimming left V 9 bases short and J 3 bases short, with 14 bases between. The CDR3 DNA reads TGTGCCAGTAAGGTCGAGGCAAAAGAGACCCAGTACTTC. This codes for CASKVEAKETQYF.

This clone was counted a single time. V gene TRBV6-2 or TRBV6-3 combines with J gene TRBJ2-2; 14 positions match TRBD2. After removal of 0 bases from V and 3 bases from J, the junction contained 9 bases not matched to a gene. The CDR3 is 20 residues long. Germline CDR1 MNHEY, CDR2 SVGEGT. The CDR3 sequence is CASSYSPGLAGGLDTGELFF. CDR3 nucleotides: TGTGCCAGCAGTTACTCGCCCGGACTAGCGGGAGGTTTAGACACCGGGGAGCTGTTTTTT.